In its sample, the clone carrying this TCR beta chain was seen many times. The V and J ends lost 1 base and 8 bases respectively, with 6 bases between them. This CDR3 region has 12 residues. The V gene's germline CDR1 is SEHNR and CDR2 FQNEAQ (reference sequence). Unique molecular identifiers (one per individual cDNA molecule) were attached. TCRdb ran MiXCR on the 5' RACE reads and lists one entry per CDR3 protein. The sample holds roughly 28,000 distinct CDR3 sequences, 4% to 5% seen once. These data belong to a study of early T cells in non-severe SARS-CoV-2 infection. This receptor was identified in an adult who was a healthcare worker with PCR-confirmed SARS-CoV-2 infection or an uninfected control (not recorded which). The sample was whole blood. V is TRBV7-9 and J is TRBJ2-1; D is ambiguous. The CDR3, as DNA: TGTGCCAGCAGCTTAGGAGCCGATGAGCAGTTCTTC. It codes for CASSLGADEQFF.